This section outlines one T cell receptor beta chain sequence together with its context. CDR1 SGDLS and CDR2 YYNGEE come from the germline V gene. This CDR3 is built from 14 residues. V was pared by 4 bases and J by 7 bases, with 12 bases between. Clones were sequenced by immunoSEQ multiplex PCR, and TCRdb holds only the in-frame ones, with some missing. The sample lists under 150,000 clones; more than 85% were seen once. The entry originates in a study of T cell responses to AZD1222 COVID-19 vaccine. This chain joins TRBV9 and TRBJ1-6, with D possibly being TRBD1 (5 bases). The material was peripheral blood, obtained on day 0 of AZD1222 vaccination. This TCR came from an adult in good health. The DNA of the CDR3 is TGTGCCAGCAGCCCCAGGGTATACAATTCACCCCTCCACTTT. It yields the protein CASSPRVYNSPLHF.